The 31 T cell receptor beta chains reported below all come from one sample, sequenced in a study of shared clonotypes between healthy human individuals. Using immunoSEQ multiplex PCR, the repertoire was profiled, and TCRdb retains in-frame clones only, with some absent. Here the sample spans around 990,000 clones, 77% being singletons. Sequenced material: memory CD4+ T cells from PBMCs. Subset meaning: CD45RA-negative fraction. The receptors here all came from a man between 18 and 29 years old in good health. Some clones in this sample may be carry-over from other donors' samples.

This chain joins TRBV28 and TRBJ1-1; unclear D gene. Per germline, CDR1 MDHEN and CDR2 SYDVKM. Deletions cut 5 bases from V and 3 bases from J, with 16 bases between. The CDR3 has 15 amino acids. The CDR3 sequence: CASSLMTLRDTEAFF. CDR3 sequence (DNA): TGTGCCAGCAGTCTTATGACCCTCCGAGACACTGAAGCTTTCTTT. The whole variable domain, remainder taken from reference TRBV28 and TRBJ1-1, is DVKVTQSSRYLVKRTGEKVFLECVQDMDHENMFWYRQDPGLGLRLIYFSYDVKMKEKGDIPEGYSVSREKKERFSLILESASTNQTSMYLCASSLMTLRDTEAFFGQGTRLTVV.

The genes are TRBV9 and TRBJ2-5; no reliable D call. The germline V gene encodes CDR1 SGDLS and CDR2 YYNGEE. Trimming left V 4 bases short and J 3 bases short, with 7 bases between. The CDR3 runs 12 residues. Here the CDR3 reads CASSLHEETQYF. In DNA form, the CDR3 reads TGTGCCAGCAGCTTACACGAAGAGACCCAGTACTTC.

In this sample, this clone turned up many times. The rearrangement joins TRBV7-3 to TRBJ2-2, with D possibly matching TRBD1 (5 bases). Trimming cost V 2 bases and J 6 bases, with 10 bases left between them. Looked up from germline, CDR1 is SGHTA and CDR2 is FQGTGA. CDR3 length: 14 amino acids. For the CDR3, the DNA is TGTGCCAGCAGCTTATCAGGGCGGTCCGGGGAGCTGTTTTTT. This codes for CASSLSGRSGELFF.

The CDR3 reads CASSFSRIRISNQPQHF. DNA of the CDR3: TGTGCCAGCAGTTTTTCTCGAATAAGAATTAGCAATCAGCCCCAGCATTTT. V usage is TRBV28 and J usage is TRBJ1-5, with D hard to call. Trimming removed 3 bases from V and 0 bases from J, with 15 bases in between. The CDR3 runs 17 residues. Germline V gene sequence: CDR1 MDHEN, CDR2 SYDVKM.

Concerning this clone: Other DNA sequences from this sample encode an identical CDR3 as well. This chain uses TRBV5-1 with TRBJ2-1, with D possibly being TRBD1 or TRBD2 (5 bases each). The germline V gene encodes CDR1 SGHRS and CDR2 YFSETQ. Trimming took off 0 bases at V and 0 bases at J, with 7 bases between the two ends. CDR3 size: 15 residues. The CDR3 bases are TGCGCCAGCAGCTTGGGTGGGGGCTCCTACAATGAGCAGTTCTTC. Translation gives CASSLGGGSYNEQFF.

V and J are TRBV28 and TRBJ1-1; perhaps TRBD1 as D (6 bases). Germline loops: CDR1 MDHEN, CDR2 SYDVKM. This CDR3 region has 15 residues. Trimming took 6 bases from V and 4 from J, leaving 18 bases between them. The CDR3 loop is CASRTGGAGATEAFF. As DNA, the CDR3 is TGTGCCAGCAGGACCGGAGGCGCGGGGGCCACTGAAGCTTTCTTT.

Points on this clone: One base away lies a much larger clone, so this may be a sequencing read error. Additional DNA sequences in this sample encode the identical CDR3. V gene TRBV30 combines with J gene TRBJ1-3; the D is unclear. CDR3 size: 13 residues. Germline V gene lookup returns CDR1 GTSNPN and CDR2 SVGIG (reference sequence). CDR3 sequence: CACHRGSGNAIYF. The CDR3 DNA reads TGTGCCTGCCACCGTGGTTCTGGAAACGCCATATATTTT.

The rearrangement uses TRBV27 and TRBJ1-1; 7 nucleotides agree with TRBD1. The CDR3 sequence is 13 residues long. Trimming at V came to 4 bases and at J to 10 bases, leaving 9 bases not matched to a gene. Germline values: CDR1 MNHEY, CDR2 SMNVEV (reference sequence). CDR3 residues: CASSWERGHGAFF. The CDR3 DNA is TGTGCCAGCAGTTGGGAAAGGGGGCACGGAGCTTTCTTT.

This clone was observed a single time. The chain recombines TRBV18 with TRBJ2-1; 9 bases are a match to TRBD2. CDR1 KGHSH and CDR2 LQKENI come from the germline V gene. V trimming: 6 bases; J trimming: 8 bases; junction bases outside the gene matches: 14. The CDR3 covers 16 residues. The chain's CDR3 is CASSLEGREGSYEQFF. The CDR3 DNA is TGTGCCAGCTCCCTAGAGGGGCGGGAGGGAAGCTATGAGCAGTTCTTC.

The chain couples TRBV28 to TRBJ1-5, with a tentative D call TRBD1 (6 bases). This CDR3 has 16 residues. Trimming shortened V by 4 bases and J by 2 bases, and 15 bases separated the two germline ends. From germline, CDR1 is MDHEN and CDR2 SYDVKM. The CDR3 loop is CASSSLRRGGNQPQHF. CDR3 DNA sequence: TGTGCCAGCAGTTCCCTGCGGAGGGGGGGCAATCAGCCCCAGCATTTT.

The rearrangement links TRBV2 to TRBJ2-7, with TRBD1 matching over 7 bases. This CDR3 is 12 amino acids long. The junction had 8 bases not matched to a gene; V was cut back by 6 bases and J by 9 bases. In germline, CDR1 is SNHLY, CDR2 FYNNEI. The CDR3 loop is CASSVTGTMQYF. CDR3 nucleotides: TGTGCCAGCAGCGTGACAGGGACGATGCAGTACTTC.

This clone was picked up many times. The V and J genes are TRBV19 and TRBJ2-1; maybe TRBD2 (5 bases). The ends were cut back, 2 bases at V and 5 bases at J, with 13 bases in the middle. The length of the CDR3 is 15 residues. The germline gives CDR1 LNHDA, CDR2 SQIVND (reference sequence). The CDR3 nucleotides are TGTGCCAGTAGTATATGGCGGGTCCTCGACAATGAGCAGTTCTTC. It yields the protein CASSIWRVLDNEQFF. The full variable domain, in which reference TRBV19 and TRBJ2-1 provide the parts outside the CDR3, is DGGITQSPKYLFRKEGQNVTLSCEQNLNHDAMYWYRQDPGQGLRLIYYSQIVNDFQKGDIAEGYSVSREKKESFPLTVTSAQKNPTAFYLCASSIWRVLDNEQFFGPGTRLTVL.

V gene TRBV18 combines with J gene TRBJ1-1; D not resolved. CDR3 length: 13 residues. The germline V gene has CDR1 KGHSH and CDR2 LQKENI. The V end was cut by 3 bases, the J end by 1 base, with 6 bases between. CDR3: CASSPQQNTEAFF. CDR3 nucleotides: TGTGCCAGCTCACCCCAACAGAACACTGAAGCTTTCTTT.

For the CDR3, the DNA is TGTGCCAGCAGTTTAGCCACAGGCCGCGAACACCAGCCCCAGCATTTT. It yields the protein CASSLATGREHQPQHF. The chain carries TRBV28 and TRBJ1-5; D perhaps matches TRBD1 (5 bases). This CDR3 has 16 amino acids. Per germline, CDR1 MDHEN and CDR2 SYDVKM. V was clipped by 2 bases and J by 7 bases, with 18 bases between them. The variable domain in full, with the rest retrieved from reference TRBV28 and TRBJ1-5, is DVKVTQSSRYLVKRTGEKVFLECVQDMDHENMFWYRQDPGLGLRLIYFSYDVKMKEKGDIPEGYSVSREKKERFSLILESASTNQTSMYLCASSLATGREHQPQHFGDGTRLSIL.

The rearrangement links TRBV25-1 to TRBJ2-7; D may correspond to TRBD1 or TRBD2 (5 bases each). The germline CDR1 and CDR2 sequences are MGHDK and SYGVNS. With 6 bases removed from V and 3 bases from J, the gap between germline ends came to 12 bases. The CDR3 runs to 13 residues. The CDR3 protein is CASSAGARYEQYF. The CDR3, as DNA: TGTGCCAGCAGCGCCGGGGCCCGCTACGAGCAGTACTTC.

This clone was detected only once. The chain has TRBV28 and TRBJ2-2, with D perhaps TRBD2 (6 bases). Trimming removed 10 bases at V and 1 base at J, with 13 bases between. Germline CDR1 reads MDHEN; CDR2 reads SYDVKM. This CDR3 spans 14 amino acids. In DNA form, the CDR3 reads TGTGCCACACAAGCGGGCCGGAACACCGGGGAGCTGTTTTTT. Translating it yields CATQAGRNTGELFF.

This rearrangement joins TRBV5-1 to TRBJ2-7; the D is unclear. V lost 2 bases to trimming and J lost 1 base, with 13 bases between them. Germline assignment: CDR1 SGHRS and CDR2 YFSETQ. The CDR3 runs to 15 residues. Here the CDR3 DNA reads TGCGCCAGCAGCTTAGCTGCAGGCTTGTCCTACGAGCAGTACTTC. Its translation: CASSLAAGLSYEQYF. Looking up the rest from reference TRBV5-1 and TRBJ2-7 gives the full variable domain: KAGVTQTPRYLIKTRGQQVTLSCSPISGHRSVSWYQQTPGQGLQFLFEYFSETQRNKGNFPGRFSGRQFSNSRSEMNVSTLELGDSALYLCASSLAAGLSYEQYFGPGTRLTVT.

This clone was seen only a few times. The chain uses TRBV30 and TRBJ2-7, with 7 bases aligning to TRBD1. This CDR3 is built from 11 residues. Looked up from germline, CDR1 is GTSNPN and CDR2 is SVGIG (reference sequence). J gave up 9 bases and V 5 bases, and 7 bases lay outside the gene matches. The CDR3, as DNA: TGTGCCTGGGGACAGGCTAAGGGGCAGTACTTC. Protein sequence: CAWGQAKGQYF.

The genes are TRBV18 and TRBJ1-2; D remains ambiguous. V was shortened by 2 bases and J by 8 bases, with 12 bases between the two germline ends. Germline loops: CDR1 KGHSH, CDR2 LQKENI. There are 13 residues in the CDR3. The CDR3 reads CASSPGAVIGYTF. The CDR3 DNA reads TGTGCCAGCTCACCAGGTGCAGTCATCGGCTACACCTTC.

Comment on this clone: The sample has other DNA sequences that encode this CDR3 too. This sequence joins TRBV7-2 and TRBJ1-2, with TRBD1 as a possible D gene (5 bases). The V and J ends lost 5 bases and 1 base respectively, with 14 bases between them. CDR3 length: 15 amino acids. Per the germline V gene, CDR1 is SGHTA and CDR2 is FQGNSA. For the CDR3, the DNA is TGTGCCAGCAGCCCTAGACAGAAGGTTAACTATGGCTACACCTTC. Amino acids: CASSPRQKVNYGYTF. Using reference TRBV7-2 and TRBJ1-2 for the parts outside the CDR3, the full variable domain is GAGVSQSPSNKVTEKGKDVELRCDPISGHTALYWYRQSLGQGLEFLIYFQGNSAPDKSGLPSDRFSAERTGGSVSTLTIQRTQQEDSAVYLCASSPRQKVNYGYTFGSGTRLTVV.

To note about this clone: Different DNA sequences within this sample yield the same CDR3. The chain joins TRBV19 to TRBJ2-1; TRBD1 agrees at 7 bases. This CDR3 contains 15 residues. V trimming: 6 bases; J trimming: 0 bases; junction bases outside the gene matches: 5. Germline V gene sequence: CDR1 LNHDA, CDR2 SQIVND (reference sequence). CDR3 coding DNA: TGTGCCAGTAGCCTGGGACAGAGCTCCTACAATGAGCAGTTCTTC. Encoded protein: CASSLGQSSYNEQFF.

This chain uses TRBV7-9 with TRBJ1-4; D is undetermined. Trimming left V 0 bases short and J 0 bases short, with 2 bases between. Germline lookup yields CDR1 SEHNR and CDR2 FQNEAQ (reference sequence). CDR3 length equals 14 residues. CDR3 sequence: CASSLAPTNEKLFF. The CDR3 nucleotides are TGTGCCAGCAGCTTAGCGCCAACTAATGAAAAACTGTTTTTT. Full variable domain (remainder filled in from reference TRBV7-9 and TRBJ1-4): DTGVSQNPRHKITKRGQNVTFRCDPISEHNRLYWYRQTLGQGPEFLTYFQNEAQLEKSRLLSDRFSAERPKGSFSTLEIQRTEQGDSAMYLCASSLAPTNEKLFFGSGTQLSVL.

The chain couples TRBV9 to TRBJ2-7, with 8 bases that match TRBD2. Germline trimming cut 7 bases from V and 2 bases from J; bases unmatched to any gene: 8. Germline CDR1 and CDR2: SGDLS and YYNGEE. There are 14 residues in the CDR3. CDR3 bases: TGTGCCAGCCCCTGTCGGGAGGGCGCCTACGAGCAGTACTTC. This translates into CASPCREGAYEQYF.

This clone has just one count. The V and J genes are TRBV7-8 and TRBJ2-1; D gene unclear. Germline CDR1 and CDR2: SGHVS and FQNEAQ. This CDR3 region has 12 residues. The V gene lost 6 bases and the J gene lost 6 bases, with 9 bases spanning the gap. CDR3 sequence reads: CASSRIGNEQFF. CDR3 coding DNA: TGTGCCAGCAGTCGGATCGGCAATGAGCAGTTCTTC.

The gene calls are TRBV2 and TRBJ2-7; D possibly uses TRBD1 or TRBD2 (6 bases each). CDR1 and CDR2 (germline): SNHLY, FYNNEI. V was pared by 1 base and J by 2 bases, with 12 bases between. The CDR3 is 15 residues long. In nucleotides, the CDR3 is TGTGCCAGCAGTGAAGAATCTGGGGGGCCCTACGAGCAGTACTTC. It is translated as CASSEESGGPYEQYF.

The chain joins TRBV5-1 to TRBJ1-4, with D hard to call. Germline loops: CDR1 SGHRS, CDR2 YFSETQ. CDR3 length: 13 residues. Between the trimmed V and J ends, which lost 4 bases and 3 bases, there was a span of 7 bases. CDR3 sequence reads: CASSRVANEKLFF. As DNA, the CDR3 is TGCGCCAGCAGCAGGGTGGCTAATGAAAAACTGTTTTTT.

The chain has TRBV2 and TRBJ2-5; no firm D call. The CDR3 spans 13 residues. Germline loops: CDR1 SNHLY, CDR2 FYNNEI. Trimming stripped 2 bases from V and 5 bases from J, with 9 bases between. CDR3 sequence (DNA): TGTGCCAGCAGTGAACGGCGGTCGGAGACCCAGTACTTC. This codes for CASSERRSETQYF.

The chain couples TRBV28 to TRBJ2-2; TRBD2 matches at 14 bases. CDR1 is MDHEN and CDR2 is SYDVKM in the germline V gene. This CDR3 has 16 amino acids. With V trimmed by 6 bases and J by 4 bases, 4 bases remained unmatched. CDR3 sequence (DNA): TGTGCCAGCAGGCCGACTAGCGGGAGGGGCACCGGGGAGCTGTTTTTT. Translation: CASRPTSGRGTGELFF.

The chain employs TRBV28 and TRBJ2-2; TRBD2 matches 9 bases. Germline V gene data show CDR1 as MDHEN and CDR2 as SYDVKM. The length of the CDR3 is 16 residues. V dropped 4 bases and J dropped 4; count of bases not matched to a gene: 7. The chain's CDR3 is CASSSGGRAGTGELFF. Here the CDR3 DNA reads TGTGCCAGCAGTTCCGGCGGGAGGGCGGGCACCGGGGAGCTGTTTTTT. Filled out from reference TRBV28 and TRBJ2-2, the complete variable domain reads DVKVTQSSRYLVKRTGEKVFLECVQDMDHENMFWYRQDPGLGLRLIYFSYDVKMKEKGDIPEGYSVSREKKERFSLILESASTNQTSMYLCASSSGGRAGTGELFFGEGSRLTVL.

The V gene is TRBV7-9, the J gene TRBJ2-6, with D possibly being TRBD2 (5 bases). Germline V gives CDR1 SEHNR, CDR2 FQNEAQ (reference sequence). This CDR3 comprises 14 residues. The V gene lost 11 bases and the J gene lost 2 bases, with 13 bases spanning the gap. The CDR3 loop reads CAGSGRTGANVLTF. DNA of the CDR3: TGTGCCGGGTCGGGGAGAACTGGGGCCAACGTCCTGACTTTC.

The chain recombines TRBV4-3 with TRBJ1-6; a weak D match, TRBD1 (5 bases). Germline loops: CDR1 LGHNA, CDR2 YSLEER. The V and J ends lost 3 bases and 7 bases respectively, with 16 bases between them. There are 16 residues in the CDR3. DNA for the CDR3: TGCGCCAGCAGCCAGACAACGGCAGGGTCGAATTCACCCCTCCACTTT. Protein: CASSQTTAGSNSPLHF.